This entry is about one TCR beta chain. The antigen it binds to is not known. The record has no base qualities; no much larger clone is one base away. The sample originates from a study of metastatic and nonmetastatic thyroid tumors (dated by TCRdb to about 2020). Regarding the study in general: Repertoires from peripheral blood and from tumor or nodule tissue samples of malignant and benign thyroid patients were compared. Study-wide conclusions, independent of this receptor: In both blood and tumor samples, malignant tumors were reported to have significantly higher TCR beta diversity than benign nodules.

No treatment had been received by any patient before thyroid surgery. Using T-cell receptor beta sequencing, the researchers looked back retrospectively at clinical samples from patients, gathered between about 2011 and 2018. The germline V gene (reference sequence) sets CDR1 to LGHDT and CDR2 to YNNKEL. The trim is 1 base for V and 7 bases for J, with a gap of 10 bases between the germline ends. The CDR3, cysteine through phenylalanine, is 13 amino acids long. Of the read, only the CDR3 DNA is kept; its 39 bases are in frame from base 1. The receptor library was made with PCR. The sequencer was an Illumina HiSeq 4000. The TCR beta-chain CDR3 region of each patient was profiled by high-throughput sequencing. The paper's data handling went like this. Drawing on CDR3 differences between clinicopathological groups, the researchers built a classifier meant to tell apart patients with distant-metastatic papillary thyroid cancer. Repertoire diversity was assessed with the Shannon index, and tumor-blood repertoire similarity with the Morisita-Horn index. Starting from the raw public reads, TCRdb applied fastp trimming at Q25, assembled clones with MiXCR and retained in-frame beta chains. TCRdb's processing, not the study's, gives the V and J calls here. The sample profile shows tens of thousands of clones; 20% to 25% of them were found once. Roughly 15% of the sample goes to the ten largest clones.

Sequencing used tumor tissue. Rearrangement joined TRBV3-1 to TRBJ1-2, and possibly TRBD1, on 5 matching bases. The sequence was collected from a female donor with papillary thyroid cancer or a benign thyroid nodule (not recorded which). Some clones in this sample may be carry-over from other donors' samples. CDR3 reads: CASSQGGRSGYTF. The DNA is as follows: TGTGCCAGCAGCCAAGGGGGCAGAAGTGGCTACACCTTC.